Listed below are T cell receptor beta chains from one sample, sequenced in a study of T cells in Graves' hyperthyroidism and ophthalmopathy. TCRdb re-called the multiplex PCR reads with MiXCR, one entry per CDR3 protein. The sample comprises a few hundred thousand distinct CDR3 sequences, roughly 20% of which are singletons, and 26% rests with the top ten. The sample was blood. These receptors were obtained from a man aged 18 to 30 with Graves' hyperthyroidism. Each CDR3 is given with its conserved first and last residue. A D gene is named only where the DNA matches it firmly. Some rows have no size entry. The others give once, few or many, or a class for an expanded clone.

TRBD1	TRBV6-1	once	TRBJ2-5	CASTPPPGQGVKETQYF	TGTGCCAGCACCCCACCTCCGGGACAGGGGGTTAAGGAGACCCAGTACTTC
NA	TRBV12-3/TRBV12-4	many	TRBJ2-7	CASSLGAASYEQYF	TGTGCCAGCAGCTTAGGGGCAGCTTCCTACGAGCAGTACTTC
NA	TRBV2	many	TRBJ1-2	CASSSEVLNYGYTF	TGTGCCAGCAGTAGCGAGGTCCTTAACTATGGCTACACCTTC
NA	TRBV3-1	many	TRBJ1-1	CASSQGADTEAFF	TGTGCCAGCAGCCAAGGGGCGGACACTGAAGCTTTCTTT
NA	TRBV28	many	TRBJ2-5	CASSPLQVQETQYF	TGTGCCAGCAGTCCACTACAGGTCCAAGAGACCCAGTACTTC
NA	TRBV18	NA	TRBJ2-5	CASSPAGHQETQYF	TGTGCCAGCTCACCGGCAGGCCACCAAGAGACCCAGTACTTC
NA	TRBV9	many	TRBJ2-2	CASSVAGGELFF	TGTGCCAGCAGCGTAGCAGGCGGGGAGCTGTTTTTT
NA	TRBV7-8	many	TRBJ2-7	CASSQGTVYEQYF	TGTGCCAGCAGCCAAGGCACAGTCTACGAGCAGTACTTC
TRBD1	TRBV20-1	few	TRBJ2-2	CSAPAGDRVRGGELFF	TGCAGTGCTCCCGCCGGGGACAGGGTACGAGGCGGGGAGCTGTTTTTT
NA	TRBV7-9	NA	TRBJ1-2	CASSFPWTGDYGYTF	TGTGCCAGCAGCTTCCCGTGGACGGGAGACTATGGCTACACCTTC
NA	TRBV10-2	few	TRBJ1-5	CASSEQRSNQPQHF	TGCGCCAGCAGTGAGCAGAGGAGCAATCAGCCCCAGCATTTT
TRBD1	TRBV30	once	TRBJ2-3	CAWMTTGAQYF	TGTGCCTGGATGACAACAGGGGCGCAGTATTTT
NA	TRBV28	NA	TRBJ2-7	CASTSTGIPYEQYF	TGTGCCAGCACCTCAACAGGGATCCCCTACGAGCAGTACTTC
NA	TRBV7-8	NA	TRBJ2-5	CASSLVGAGDQETQYF	TGTGCCAGCAGCTTAGTTGGGGCCGGGGACCAAGAGACCCAGTACTTC
NA	TRBV28	many	TRBJ1-5	CASSFPGEITSNQPQHF	TGTGCCAGCAGTTTCCCAGGGGAGATAACAAGCAATCAGCCCCAGCATTTT
TRBD2	TRBV12-3/TRBV12-4	once	TRBJ2-7	CASALTSGTYEQYF	TGTGCCAGCGCTTTGACTAGCGGGACCTACGAGCAGTACTTC
TRBD1	TRBV19	NA	TRBJ1-5	CASRGTGVNQPQQF	TGTGCCAGCCGAGGGACAGGAGTCAATCAGCCCCAGCAGTTT
NA	TRBV7-8	few	TRBJ1-1	CASSPWTQLNTEAFF	TGTGCCAGCAGCCCCTGGACACAACTGAACACTGAAGCTTTCTTT
NA	TRBV29-1	few	TRBJ1-2	CSDSDSSNYGYTF	TGCAGTGATTCAGACAGTTCTAACTATGGCTACACCTTC
TRBD1	TRBV12-3/TRBV12-4	many	TRBJ1-6	CASSLTPGGNSPLHF	TGTGCCAGCAGTTTAACCCCAGGGGGGAATTCACCCCTCCACTTT
NA	TRBV19	many	TRBJ1-1	CASSIDGGNTEAFF	TGTGCCAGTAGTATCGACGGGGGGAACACTGAAGCTTTCTTT
NA	TRBV5-1	many	TRBJ2-7	CASSQEGRAYEQYF	TGCGCCAGCAGCCAGGAGGGCAGGGCCTACGAGCAGTACTTC
TRBD1	TRBV6-1	NA	TRBJ1-2	CASRGGTEQGYTF	TGTGCCAGCAGAGGGGGGACAGAGCAAGGCTACACCTTC
TRBD2	TRBV7-3	many	TRBJ2-5	CASSPWPTSAETQYF	TGTGCCAGCAGCCCCTGGCCGACTAGCGCGGAGACCCAGTACTTC
NA	TRBV2	NA	TRBJ1-5	CASSGGSRGNQPQHF	TGTGCCAGCAGTGGGGGGAGCAGGGGCAATCAGCCCCAGCATTTT
NA	TRBV2	once	TRBJ1-2	CASRGHNLGTF	TGTGCCAGCAGGGGACACAACCTAGGCACCTTC
NA	TRBV20-1	NA	TRBJ1-1	CISRGQGLQSNTEAFF	TGCATTTCTAGAGGGCAGGGCCTTCAATCGAACACTGAAGCTTTCTTT
NA	TRBV12-3/TRBV12-4	few	TRBJ2-6	CAIDRPGSGANVLTF	TGTGCCATTGACAGGCCCGGATCTGGGGCCAACGTCCTGACTTTC
TRBD1	TRBV20-1	NA	TRBJ1-1	CSARDLGQGLTEAFF	TGCAGTGCTAGAGACCTAGGACAGGGGCTCACTGAAGCTTTCTTT
TRBD1	TRBV30	many	TRBJ1-2	CAWSRRTGNGYTF	TGTGCCTGGAGTAGGCGGACAGGCAATGGCTACACCTTC
NA	TRBV11-2	many	TRBJ1-5	CASSFGVGNQPQHF	TGTGCCAGCAGCTTTGGGGTCGGCAATCAGCCCCAGCATTTT
NA	TRBV11-2	NA	TRBJ1-2	CASRPRQMDNYGYTF	TGTGCCAGCAGACCGCGACAGATGGATAACTATGGCTACACCTTC
NA	TRBV11-2	many	TRBJ1-2	CASSLGGGAHYGYTF	TGTGCCAGCAGCTTAGGCGGGGGCGCCCACTATGGCTACACCTTC